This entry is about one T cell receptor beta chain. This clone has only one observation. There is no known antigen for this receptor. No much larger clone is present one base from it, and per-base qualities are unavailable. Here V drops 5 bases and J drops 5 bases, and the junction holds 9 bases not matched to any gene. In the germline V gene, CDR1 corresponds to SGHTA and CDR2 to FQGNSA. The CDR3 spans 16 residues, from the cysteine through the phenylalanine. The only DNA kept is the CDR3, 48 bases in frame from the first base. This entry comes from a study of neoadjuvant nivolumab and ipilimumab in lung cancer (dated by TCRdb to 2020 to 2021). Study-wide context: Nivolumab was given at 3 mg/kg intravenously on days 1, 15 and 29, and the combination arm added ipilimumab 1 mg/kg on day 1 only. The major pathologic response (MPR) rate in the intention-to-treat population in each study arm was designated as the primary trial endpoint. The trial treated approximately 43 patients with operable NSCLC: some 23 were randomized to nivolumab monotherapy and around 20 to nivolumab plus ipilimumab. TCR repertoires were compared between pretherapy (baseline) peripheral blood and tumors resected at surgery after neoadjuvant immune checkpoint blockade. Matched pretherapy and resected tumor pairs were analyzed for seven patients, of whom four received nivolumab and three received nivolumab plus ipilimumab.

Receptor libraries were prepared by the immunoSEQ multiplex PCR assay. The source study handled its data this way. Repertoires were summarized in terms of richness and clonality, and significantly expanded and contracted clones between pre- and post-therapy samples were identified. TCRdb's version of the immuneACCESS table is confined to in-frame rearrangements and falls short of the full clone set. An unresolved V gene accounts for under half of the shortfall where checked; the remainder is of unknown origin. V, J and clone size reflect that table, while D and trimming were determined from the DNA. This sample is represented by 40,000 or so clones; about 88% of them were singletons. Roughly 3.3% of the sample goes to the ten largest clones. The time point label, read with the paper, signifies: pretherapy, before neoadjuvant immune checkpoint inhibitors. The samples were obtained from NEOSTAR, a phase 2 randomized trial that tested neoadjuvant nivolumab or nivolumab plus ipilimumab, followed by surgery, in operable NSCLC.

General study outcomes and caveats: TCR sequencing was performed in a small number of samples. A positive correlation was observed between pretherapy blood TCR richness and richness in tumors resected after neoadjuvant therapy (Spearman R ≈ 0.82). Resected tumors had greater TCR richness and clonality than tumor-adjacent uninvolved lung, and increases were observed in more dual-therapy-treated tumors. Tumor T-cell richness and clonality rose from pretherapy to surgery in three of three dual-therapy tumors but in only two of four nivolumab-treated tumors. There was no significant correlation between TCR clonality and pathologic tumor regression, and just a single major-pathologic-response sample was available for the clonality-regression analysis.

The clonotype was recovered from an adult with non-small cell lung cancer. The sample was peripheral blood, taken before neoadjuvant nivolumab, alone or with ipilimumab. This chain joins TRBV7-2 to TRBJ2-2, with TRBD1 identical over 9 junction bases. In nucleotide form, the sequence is TGTGCCAGCAGCGGACGCCGGGACAGGGTTACCGGGGAGCTGTTTTTT. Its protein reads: CASSGRRDRVTGELFF.